The T cell receptor (beta chain) described here comes from a study of T-cell reconstitution after alpha-beta-depleted transplantation in children. General study points: Counts and diversity of T cells one year after transplant came mostly from newly produced T cells.

The library targeted TCRbeta and was prepared with unique molecular identifiers. In TCRdb, the PCR reads were re-called with MiXCR into one record per CDR3 protein. The data show fewer than 700,000 distinct CDR3 sequences, around 13% seen once. Germline V gene data show CDR1 as SGHVS and CDR2 as FQNEAQ. Trimming removed 5 bases from V and 3 bases from J, with 19 bases in between. The CDR3 has 16 amino acids. This clonotype showed up just a few times. The antigen is unknown. This sample comprised PBMCs, mostly from graft donor cells, obtained 360 days after TCRalphabeta/CD19-depleted stem cell transplant. The receptor was derived from a male patient under 18 who had a stem cell transplant for acute myeloid leukemia, so the T cells may come from the graft donor. The chain joins TRBV7-8 to TRBJ2-5; possible D gene TRBD1, 6 bases. CDR3: CASSPGVRVGKETQYF. CDR3 DNA: TGTGCCAGCAGCCCAGGGGTTAGGGTCGGTAAAGAGACCCAGTACTTC. Together with reference TRBV7-8 and TRBJ2-5, the CDR3 gives the full variable domain: GAGVSQSPRYKVAKRGQDVALRCDPISGHVSLFWYQQALGQGPEFLTYFQNEAQLDKSGLPSDRFFAERPEGSVSTLKIQRTQQEDSAVYLCASSPGVRVGKETQYFGPGTRLLVL.